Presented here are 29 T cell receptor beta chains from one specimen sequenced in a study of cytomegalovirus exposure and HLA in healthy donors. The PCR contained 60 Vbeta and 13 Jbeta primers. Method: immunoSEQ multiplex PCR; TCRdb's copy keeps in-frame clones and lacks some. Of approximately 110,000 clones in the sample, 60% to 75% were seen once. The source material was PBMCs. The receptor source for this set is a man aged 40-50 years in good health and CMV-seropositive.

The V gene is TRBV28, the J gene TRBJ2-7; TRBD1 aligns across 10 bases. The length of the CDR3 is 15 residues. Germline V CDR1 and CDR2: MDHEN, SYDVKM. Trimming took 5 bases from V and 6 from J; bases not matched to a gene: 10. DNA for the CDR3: TGTGCCAGCAGTGGGGGAGGGGACAGGGGAGGCGAGCAGTACTTC. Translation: CASSGGGDRGGEQYF.

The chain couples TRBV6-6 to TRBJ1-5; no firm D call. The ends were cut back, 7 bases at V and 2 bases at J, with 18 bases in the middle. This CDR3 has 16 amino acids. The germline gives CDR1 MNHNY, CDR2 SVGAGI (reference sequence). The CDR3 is CASTIPPGGGNQPQHF. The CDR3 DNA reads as TGTGCCAGCACCATTCCCCCGGGTGGAGGCAATCAGCCCCAGCATTTT.

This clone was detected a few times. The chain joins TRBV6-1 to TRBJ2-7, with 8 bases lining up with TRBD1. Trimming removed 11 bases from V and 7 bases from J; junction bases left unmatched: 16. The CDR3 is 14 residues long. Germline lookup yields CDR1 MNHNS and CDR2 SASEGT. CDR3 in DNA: TGTGCCGGAGGGGGTCGGGACAGGACTTTGGAGCAGTACTTC. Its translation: CAGGGRDRTLEQYF.

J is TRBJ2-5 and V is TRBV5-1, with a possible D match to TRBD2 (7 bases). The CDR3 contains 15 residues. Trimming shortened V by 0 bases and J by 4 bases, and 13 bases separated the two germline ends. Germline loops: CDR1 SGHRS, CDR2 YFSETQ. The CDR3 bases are TGCGCCAGCAGCTTGGGAAGCGGGACACCAGAGACCCAGTACTTC. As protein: CASSLGSGTPETQYF.

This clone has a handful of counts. CDR3 nucleotides: TGTGCCAGCAACGTAGCGGGAGGGCCCGGGGAGACCCAGTACTTC. Amino acids: CASNVAGGPGETQYF. The gene calls are TRBV2 and TRBJ2-5; 11 positions match TRBD2. The CDR3 is 15 residues long. Trimming took 7 bases from V and 5 from J; bases not matched to a gene: 9. Germline values: CDR1 SNHLY, CDR2 FYNNEI.

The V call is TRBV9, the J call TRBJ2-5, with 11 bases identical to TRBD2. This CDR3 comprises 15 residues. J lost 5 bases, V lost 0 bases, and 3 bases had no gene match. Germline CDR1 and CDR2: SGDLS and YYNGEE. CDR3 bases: TGTGCCAGCAGCGTAGAAGCTAGCGGGAGGGAGACCCAGTACTTC. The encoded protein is CASSVEASGRETQYF.

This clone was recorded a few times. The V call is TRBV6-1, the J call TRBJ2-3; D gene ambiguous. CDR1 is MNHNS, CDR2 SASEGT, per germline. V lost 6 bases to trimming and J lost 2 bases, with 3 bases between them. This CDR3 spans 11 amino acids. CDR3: CASSVTDTQYF. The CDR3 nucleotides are TGTGCCAGCAGCGTCACAGATACGCAGTATTTT.

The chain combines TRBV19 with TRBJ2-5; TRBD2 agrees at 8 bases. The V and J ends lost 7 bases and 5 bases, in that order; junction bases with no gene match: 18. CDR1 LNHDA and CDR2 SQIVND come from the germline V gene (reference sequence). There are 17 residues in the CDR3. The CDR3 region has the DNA TGTGCCAGTATGAAGTGGACGAGCGGGAGTGGGGGGGAGACCCAGTACTTC. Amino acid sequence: CASMKWTSGSGGETQYF.

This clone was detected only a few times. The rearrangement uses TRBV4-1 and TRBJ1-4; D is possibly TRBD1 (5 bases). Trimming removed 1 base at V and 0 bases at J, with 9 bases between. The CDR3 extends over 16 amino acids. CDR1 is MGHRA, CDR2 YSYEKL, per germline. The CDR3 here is CASSQGATATNEKLFF. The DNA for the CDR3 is TGCGCCAGCAGCCAAGGGGCGACAGCAACTAATGAAAAACTGTTTTTT.

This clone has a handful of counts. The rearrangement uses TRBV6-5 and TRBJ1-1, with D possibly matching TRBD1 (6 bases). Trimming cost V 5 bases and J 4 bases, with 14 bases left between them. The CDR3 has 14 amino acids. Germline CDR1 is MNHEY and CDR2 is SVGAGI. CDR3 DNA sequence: TGTGCCAGCAGTCCACCAGGGGCGGGCACTGAAGCTTTCTTT. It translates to CASSPPGAGTEAFF.

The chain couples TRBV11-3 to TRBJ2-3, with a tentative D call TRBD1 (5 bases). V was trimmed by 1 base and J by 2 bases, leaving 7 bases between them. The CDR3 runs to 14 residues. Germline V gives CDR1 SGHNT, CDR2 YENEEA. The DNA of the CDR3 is TGTGCCAGCAGCTTAGGACAGTCCACAGATACGCAGTATTTT. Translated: CASSLGQSTDTQYF.

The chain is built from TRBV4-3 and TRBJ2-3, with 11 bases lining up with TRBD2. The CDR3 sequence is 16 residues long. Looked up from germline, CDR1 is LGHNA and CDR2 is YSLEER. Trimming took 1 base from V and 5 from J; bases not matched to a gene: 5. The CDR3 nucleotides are TGCGCCAGCAGCCAAGGAACTAGCGGGAGTGGAGATACGCAGTATTTT. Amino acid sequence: CASSQGTSGSGDTQYF.

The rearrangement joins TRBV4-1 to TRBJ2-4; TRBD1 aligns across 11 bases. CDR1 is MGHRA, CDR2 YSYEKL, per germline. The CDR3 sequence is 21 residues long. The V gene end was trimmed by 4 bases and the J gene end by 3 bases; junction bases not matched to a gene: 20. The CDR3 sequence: CASSPLPPGTGGVSGKNIQYF. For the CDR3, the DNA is TGCGCCAGCAGCCCCCTACCCCCCGGGACAGGGGGGGTATCTGGCAAAAACATTCAGTACTTC.

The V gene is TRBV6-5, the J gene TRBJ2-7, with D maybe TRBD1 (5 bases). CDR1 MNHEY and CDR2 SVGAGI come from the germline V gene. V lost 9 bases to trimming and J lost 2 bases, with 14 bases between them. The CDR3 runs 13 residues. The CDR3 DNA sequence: TGTGCCAGAAACCGAACAGGACCCTACGAGCAGTACGTC. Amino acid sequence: CARNRTGPYEQYV.

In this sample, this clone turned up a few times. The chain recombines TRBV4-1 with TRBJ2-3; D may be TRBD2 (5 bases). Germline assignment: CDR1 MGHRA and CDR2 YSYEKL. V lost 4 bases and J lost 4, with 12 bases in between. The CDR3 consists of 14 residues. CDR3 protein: CASSPRVGPDTQYF. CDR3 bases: TGCGCCAGCAGCCCGAGGGTTGGACCAGATACGCAGTATTTT.

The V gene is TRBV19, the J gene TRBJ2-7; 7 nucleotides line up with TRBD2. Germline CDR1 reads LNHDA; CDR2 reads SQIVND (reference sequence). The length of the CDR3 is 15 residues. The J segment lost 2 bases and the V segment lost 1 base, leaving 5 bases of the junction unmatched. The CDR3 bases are TGTGCCAGTAGTATAGGGGGCGGGGGAACCTACGAGCAGTACTTC. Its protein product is CASSIGGGGTYEQYF.

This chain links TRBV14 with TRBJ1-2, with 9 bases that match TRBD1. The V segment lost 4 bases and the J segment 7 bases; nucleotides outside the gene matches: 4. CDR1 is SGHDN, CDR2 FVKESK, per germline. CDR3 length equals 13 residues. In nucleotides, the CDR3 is TGTGCCAGCAGCCGGACAGGGGTGGCTGGCTACACCTTC. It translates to CASSRTGVAGYTF.

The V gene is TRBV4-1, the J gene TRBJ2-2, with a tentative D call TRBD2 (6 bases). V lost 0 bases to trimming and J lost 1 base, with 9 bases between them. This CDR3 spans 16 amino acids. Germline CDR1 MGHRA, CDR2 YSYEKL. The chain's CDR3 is CASSQETGGNTGELFF. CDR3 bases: TGCGCCAGCAGCCAAGAAACCGGGGGGAACACCGGGGAGCTGTTTTTT.

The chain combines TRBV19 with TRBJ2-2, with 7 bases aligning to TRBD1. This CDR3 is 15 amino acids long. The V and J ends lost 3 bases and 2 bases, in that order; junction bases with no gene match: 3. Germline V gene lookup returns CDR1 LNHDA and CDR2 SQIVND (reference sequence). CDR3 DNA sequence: TGTGCCAGTAGTATCGGACAGGACAACACCGGGGAGCTGTTTTTT. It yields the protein CASSIGQDNTGELFF.

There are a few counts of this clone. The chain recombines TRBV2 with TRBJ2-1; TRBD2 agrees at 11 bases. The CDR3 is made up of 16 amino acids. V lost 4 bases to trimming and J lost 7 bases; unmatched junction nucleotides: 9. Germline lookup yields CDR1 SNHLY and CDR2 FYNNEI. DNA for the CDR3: TGTGCCAGCAGTGCCTTAGCGGGAGGGAAGGGAAATGAGCAGTTCTTC. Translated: CASSALAGGKGNEQFF.

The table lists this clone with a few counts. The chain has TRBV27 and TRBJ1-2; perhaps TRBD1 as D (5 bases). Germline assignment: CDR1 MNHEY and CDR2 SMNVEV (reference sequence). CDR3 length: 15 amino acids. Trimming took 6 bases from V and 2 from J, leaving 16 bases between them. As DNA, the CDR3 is TGTGCCAGCAGCACGGGGGTGGGGTCAAACTATGGCTACACCTTC. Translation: CASSTGVGSNYGYTF.

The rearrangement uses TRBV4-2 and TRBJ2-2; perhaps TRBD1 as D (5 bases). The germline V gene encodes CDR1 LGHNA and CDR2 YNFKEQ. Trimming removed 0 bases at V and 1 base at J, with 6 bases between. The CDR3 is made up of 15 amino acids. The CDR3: CASSQEGVNTGELFF. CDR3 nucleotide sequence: TGTGCCAGCAGCCAAGAAGGGGTGAACACCGGGGAGCTGTTTTTT.

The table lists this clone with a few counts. The CDR3 here is CASSQLGGNTEAFF. CDR3 DNA: TGCGCCAGCAGCCAGTTGGGGGGGAACACTGAAGCTTTCTTT. The rearrangement joins TRBV4-1 to TRBJ1-1; D is perhaps TRBD1 (5 bases). The germline gives CDR1 MGHRA, CDR2 YSYEKL. V was pared by 3 bases and J by 1 base, with 9 bases between. The CDR3 has 14 residues.

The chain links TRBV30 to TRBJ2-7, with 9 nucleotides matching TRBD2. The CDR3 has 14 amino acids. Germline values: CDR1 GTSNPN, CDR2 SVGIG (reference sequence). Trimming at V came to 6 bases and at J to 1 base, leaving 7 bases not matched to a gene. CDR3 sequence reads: CACHLSGSSYEQYF. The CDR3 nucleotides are TGTGCCTGCCACCTTAGCGGGAGTTCCTACGAGCAGTACTTC.

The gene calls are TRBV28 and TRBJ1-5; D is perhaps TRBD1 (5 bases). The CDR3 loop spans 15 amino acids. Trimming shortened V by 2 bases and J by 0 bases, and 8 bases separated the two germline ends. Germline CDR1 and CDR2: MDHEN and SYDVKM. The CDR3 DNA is TGTGCCAGCAGTTTAGCCAGGGCTAGCAATCAGCCCCAGCATTTT. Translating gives CASSLARASNQPQHF.

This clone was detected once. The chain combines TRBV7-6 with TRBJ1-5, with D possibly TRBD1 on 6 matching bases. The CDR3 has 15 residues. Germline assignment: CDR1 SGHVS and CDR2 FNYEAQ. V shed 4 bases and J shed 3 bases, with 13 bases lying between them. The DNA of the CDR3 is TGTGCCAGCAGCTCCTGGGGGGGGCCCAATCAGCCCCAGCATTTT. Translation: CASSSWGGPNQPQHF.

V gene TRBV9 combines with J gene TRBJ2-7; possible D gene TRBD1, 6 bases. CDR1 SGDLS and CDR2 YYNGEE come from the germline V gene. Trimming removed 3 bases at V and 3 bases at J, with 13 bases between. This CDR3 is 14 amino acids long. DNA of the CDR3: TGTGCCAGCAGCGAACGGGACACTTTCTACGAGCAGTACTTC. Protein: CASSERDTFYEQYF.

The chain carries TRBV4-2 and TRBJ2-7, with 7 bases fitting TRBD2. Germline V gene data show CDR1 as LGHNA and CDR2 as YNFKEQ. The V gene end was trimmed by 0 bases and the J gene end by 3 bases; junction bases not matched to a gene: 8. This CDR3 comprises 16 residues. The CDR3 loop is CASSQEFASGLYEQYF. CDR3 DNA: TGTGCCAGCAGCCAAGAATTCGCTAGCGGCCTCTACGAGCAGTACTTC.

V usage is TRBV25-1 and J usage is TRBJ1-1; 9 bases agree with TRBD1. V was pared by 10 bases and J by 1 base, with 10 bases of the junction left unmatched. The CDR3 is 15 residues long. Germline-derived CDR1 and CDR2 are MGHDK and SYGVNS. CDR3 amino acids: CATETGGVQNTEAFF. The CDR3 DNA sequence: TGTGCCACCGAAACAGGGGGCGTCCAGAACACTGAAGCTTTCTTT.